This T cell receptor (beta chain) comes out of a study of cytomegalovirus exposure and HLA in healthy donors. To note about this clone: Antigen: not known.

Though nominally healthy at sampling, donors likely had unrecorded immune exposures. The study, taken as a whole, reports: Segments of the TCR beta V type were, in most cases, productive about 87% or about 30% of the time in an earlier analysis.

Use of 60 Vbeta and 13 Jbeta primers characterized the PCR. As processed by the authors: A later analysis counted 70 million to 85 million unique TCR beta chains, some 10 million shared. Data came from immunoSEQ multiplex PCR; TCRdb stores just in-frame clones and leaves some out. Clone size and V and J calls were adopted from that table, with D and trimming inferred from the DNA. Here the sample spans about 89,000 clones, 76% being singletons. The receptor comes from a male donor in good health and CMV-seronegative. Source material: PBMCs.

The CDR3 sequence is CASSLVTSGSYYNEQFF. CDR3 coding DNA: TGTGCCAGCAGTTTGGTGACTAGCGGGAGTTACTACAATGAGCAGTTCTTC. The rearrangement links TRBV27 to TRBJ2-1; 12 nucleotides agree with TRBD2. V trimming: 3 bases; J trimming: 3 bases; junction bases outside the gene matches: 6. CDR1 and CDR2 from the germline V gene are MNHEY and SMNVEV (reference sequence). This CDR3 comprises 17 residues.